The following is a T cell receptor (beta chain) sequence with its context. No cognate antigen has been identified for it. The input lacks base qualities; no much larger clone sits a single base away. Trimming at the junction amounts to 5 bases on V and 0 bases on J, and the germline ends lie 14 bases apart. The CDR3, cysteine through phenylalanine, is 16 amino acids long. Only CDR3 DNA is held: 48 bases, read in frame from base 1. According to the germline V gene, CDR1 reads SGHTA and CDR2 reads FQGNSA. The CDR3 regions of human TCRbeta chains were subjected to immunosequencing. The published analysis was carried out like this. Repertoire TCRs were checked for matches against a reference library of SARS-CoV-2-specific TCRs that had been generated using the MIRA antigen-specificity platform. Breadth was defined as the fraction of unique TCRs that were SARS-CoV-2-associated, and depth was defined as the fraction of total T cells that were SARS-CoV-2-associated. Using the MIRA data, each spike-specific TCR was assigned both to the spike region to which the TCR was reactive and to a CD4 or CD8 class. Log10-transformed breadth and depth values were compared by one-way ANOVA with Sidak's multiple comparisons tests. TCRdb stores this immuneACCESS table with in-frame sequences only. Part of the clones is absent; in the studies checked, under half of the shortfall reflects unresolved V genes, and no reason is known for the rest. The V and J calls and clone size come from that table; D and trimming were worked out from the DNA. A total of 120,000 or so clones appear in this sample, over 80% of them only once. 1.1% of the sample is in the top ten clones.

This entry belongs to a study of T cell responses to AZD1222 COVID-19 vaccine (dated by TCRdb to the early 2020s). Regarding the study in general: AZD1222 recipients whose second dose came at about 4 weeks and those whose second dose came at about 12 weeks were combined into one group, since spike-specific TCR depth and breadth did not differ between the two schedules. TCR sequencing was performed for roughly 240 trial participants, of whom around 210 were given two doses of AZD1222 and approximately 25 were given two doses of MenACWY control vaccine. Enrollment into the trials was organized by age into subgroups of 18-55, 56-69 and 70-plus years, and those subgroups contained approximately 160, 26 and 62 TCR-sequenced participants, respectively. The paper as a whole reports these results and caveats: After two AZD1222 doses, both the breadth and the depth of spike-specific TCRs were significantly higher than at day 0 and than in MenACWY recipients. Only six or seven AZD1222 recipients were SARS-CoV-2 seropositive at baseline, limiting conclusions about previously exposed vaccinees. The 56-69-year group was small, and its depth increase did not reach significance, likely because of low power. Participants were mostly white British, with more females than males. The authors suggested clonal diversity may have been underestimated. CD4 TCRs associated with the vaccine covered the entire spike protein, and the dominant responses were in regions 160-218 and 743-854. Because no day 14 peak-response samples were available, the repertoires could be characterized only after the peak T cell response. Reportedly, almost half of the unique spike-specific TCRs recognized epitopes lying outside the regions that are mutated in the B.1.351 and B.1.1.7 variants.

This sample's time point label indicates: baseline before first vaccination. The vaccinee samples were drawn from two UK trials, COV001 and COV002, one of which was a single-blind randomized controlled phase 2/3 trial testing AZD1222 (ChAdOx1 nCoV-19) in healthy adults. Trial participant PBMC samples were collected at day 0 and day 28 after the second dose for TCRbeta chain sequencing. The clonotype originates from an adult in good health. In this chain, TRBV7-2 is recombined with TRBJ2-4, with no D gene named confidently. Sample: peripheral blood, taken on day 0 of AZD1222 vaccination. The DNA sequence reads TGTGCCAGCAGCCGCGACACAACGCTAGCCAAAAACATTCAGTACTTC. This is translated as CASSRDTTLAKNIQYF.